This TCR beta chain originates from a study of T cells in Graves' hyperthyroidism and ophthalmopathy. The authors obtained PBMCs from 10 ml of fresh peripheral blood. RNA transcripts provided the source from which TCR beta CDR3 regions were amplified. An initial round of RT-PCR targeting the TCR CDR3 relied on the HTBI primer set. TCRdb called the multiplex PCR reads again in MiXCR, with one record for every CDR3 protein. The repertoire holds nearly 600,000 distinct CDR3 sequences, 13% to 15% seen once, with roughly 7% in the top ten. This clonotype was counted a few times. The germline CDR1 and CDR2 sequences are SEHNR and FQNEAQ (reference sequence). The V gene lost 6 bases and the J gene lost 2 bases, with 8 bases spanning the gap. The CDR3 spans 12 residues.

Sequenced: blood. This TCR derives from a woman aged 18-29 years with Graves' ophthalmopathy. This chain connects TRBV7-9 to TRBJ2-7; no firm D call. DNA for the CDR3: TGTGCCAGCAGGGGCCGGACCTACGAGCAGTACTTC. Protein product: CASRGRTYEQYF.